One sample yielded the 15 T cell receptor beta chains listed below, sequenced in a study of T cell repertoires in cytomegalovirus infection. TCRdb analysed the reads with MiXCR anew, one entry per CDR3 protein. The sample holds hundreds of thousands of distinct CDR3 sequences, approximately 9.5% seen once. The sequenced sample consisted of PBMCs. The receptors originated from a human donor in good health (CMV status not recorded). Some clones in this sample may be carry-over from other donors' samples.

In this sample, this clonotype turned up many times. At one boundary the junction diverges from the germline segment, which might be a read error. The genes are TRBV7-2 and TRBJ2-3; TRBD1 agrees at 9 bases. CDR1 is SGHTA and CDR2 is FQGNSA in the germline V gene. This CDR3 is built from 16 residues. The CDR3 DNA follows: TGTGCCAGCAGTTTAGTGGCGGGGACAGGGACAGATACGCAGTATTTT. As protein: CASSLVAGTGTDTQYF.

The sample holds a few counts of this clonotype. The chain employs TRBV6-6 and TRBJ2-1, with D possibly matching TRBD2 (5 bases). Looked up from germline, CDR1 is MNHNY and CDR2 is SVGAGI (reference sequence). The V end lost 5 bases, the J end lost 4 bases, and 21 bases lay between the germline ends. The CDR3 loop spans 17 amino acids. The CDR3 sequence is CASSQDLGSSLYNEQFF. For the CDR3, the DNA is TGTGCCAGCAGTCAGGACTTGGGGTCGTCTCTTTACAATGAGCAGTTCTTC.

V is TRBV7-2 and J is TRBJ2-1; 9 nucleotides match TRBD2. From germline, CDR1 is SGHTA and CDR2 FQGNSA. CDR3 size: 16 residues. V shed 5 bases and J 7 bases; nucleotides not matched to a gene: 12. This chain's CDR3 is CASSIRGSGSGNEQFF. Written as DNA, the CDR3 is TGTGCCAGCAGCATTCGGGGTAGCGGGAGTGGGAATGAGCAGTTCTTC.

The rearrangement joins TRBV19 to TRBJ1-1, with TRBD1 identical over 7 bases. The CDR3 loop spans 15 amino acids. Germline assignment: CDR1 LNHDA and CDR2 SQIVND (reference sequence). V shed 2 bases, J shed 1 base, and the junction held 4 bases outside the gene matches. CDR3 amino acids: CASSITGAPNTEAFF. Written as DNA, the CDR3 is TGTGCCAGTAGTATAACAGGGGCCCCGAACACTGAAGCTTTCTTT.

The rearrangement joins TRBV19 to TRBJ1-1, with D possibly being TRBD1 (5 bases). The length of the CDR3 is 12 residues. The V gene lost 8 bases and the J gene lost 4 bases, with 11 bases spanning the gap. In germline, CDR1 is LNHDA, CDR2 SQIVND (reference sequence). The CDR3 DNA reads as TGTGCCAGTTCAGGGTTTGCCACTGAAGCTTTCTTT. This encodes CASSGFATEAFF.

This rearrangement joins TRBV28 to TRBJ2-2, with 9 positions matching TRBD1. CDR3 length: 13 residues. Unmatched junction bases numbered 3, after V lost 9 bases and J lost 4 bases. CDR1 MDHEN and CDR2 SYDVKM come from the germline V gene. This CDR3 is CARGQGPTGELFF. The CDR3 nucleotides are TGTGCCAGGGGACAGGGTCCCACCGGGGAGCTGTTTTTT.

This clonotype was observed many times. The chain recombines TRBV7-2 with TRBJ1-5; 7 positions agree with TRBD1. The germline V gene encodes CDR1 SGHTA and CDR2 FQGNSA. Germline trimming cut 5 bases from V and 2 bases from J; bases unmatched to any gene: 6. The CDR3 runs 15 residues. The CDR3 reads CASSLNRGGNQPQHF. As DNA, the CDR3 is TGTGCCAGCAGCCTAAACAGGGGTGGCAATCAGCCCCAGCATTTT.

Written as DNA, the CDR3 is TGCAGCGTTCTCCCCGACAACACCGGGGAGCTGTTTTTT. Translated, it gives CSVLPDNTGELFF. The chain links TRBV29-1 to TRBJ2-2; no clear D. This CDR3 region has 13 residues. Trimming removed 5 bases at V and 2 bases at J, with 9 bases between. CDR1 is SQVTM and CDR2 is ANQGSEA in the germline V gene.

Details on this clonotype: Germline is not matched at one junction end, which may reflect a read error. The chain is built from TRBV20-1 and TRBJ2-7; D is unclear. In germline, CDR1 is DFQATT, CDR2 SNEGSKA (reference sequence). The length of the CDR3 is 13 residues. Here the CDR3 DNA reads TGCAGTGCAAGAGACGTAAACTCCTACGAGCAGTACTTC. Its protein product is CSARDVNSYEQYF.

This clonotype was seen more than once but under ten times. V gene TRBV10-3 combines with J gene TRBJ2-5; a possible D gene is TRBD1 (5 bases). Germline V lookup: CDR1 ENHRY, CDR2 SYGVKD. The germline V and J ends were trimmed by 6 bases and 2 bases, with 7 bases remaining between them. CDR3 length equals 12 residues. The CDR3 coding sequence is TGTGCCATCAGCCCAGGGCAAGAGACCCAGTACTTC. Translating gives CAISPGQETQYF.

This clonotype was counted many times. The rearrangement links TRBV18 to TRBJ2-5, with 9 bases identical to TRBD2. The germline CDR1 and CDR2 sequences are KGHSH and LQKENI. The V segment lost 1 base and the J segment 5 bases; nucleotides outside the gene matches: 14. The CDR3 runs to 18 residues. In DNA, the CDR3 is TGTGCCAGCTCACCACGGGCCATGACTAGCGGACTGGGGGAGACCCAGTACTTC. This codes for CASSPRAMTSGLGETQYF.

This clonotype was recorded many times. This rearrangement joins TRBV28 to TRBJ2-7, with TRBD1 matching over 12 bases. Losses at the gene ends were 6 bases for V and 4 bases for J; bases not matched to a gene: 4. This CDR3 contains 14 residues. Germline-derived CDR1 and CDR2 are MDHEN and SYDVKM. CDR3 DNA sequence: TGTGCCAGCAGGGCGGGACAGGGGGCTTACGAGCAGTACTTC. Translating gives CASRAGQGAYEQYF.

This clonotype came up many times. The chain is built from TRBV7-2 and TRBJ1-1; D remains unclear. Trimming removed 5 bases from V and 6 bases from J, with 16 bases in between. The CDR3 has 14 residues. Per the germline V gene, CDR1 is SGHTA and CDR2 is FQGNSA. The CDR3 here is CASSPRDPVAEAFF. The CDR3 bases are TGTGCCAGCAGCCCGCGGGATCCGGTAGCTGAAGCTTTCTTT.

This chain links TRBV28 with TRBJ2-7; D tentatively fits TRBD1 or TRBD2 (5 bases each). CDR1 and CDR2 from the germline V gene are MDHEN and SYDVKM. Trimming left V 2 bases short and J 3 bases short, with 11 bases between. This CDR3 is 14 amino acids long. CDR3 sequence (DNA): TGTGCCAGCAGTTTAGGGGACGGATTCTACGAGCAGTACTTC. It translates to CASSLGDGFYEQYF.

The chain recombines TRBV12-3 or TRBV12-4 with TRBJ2-7, with 10 bases lining up with TRBD1. The trim removed 7 bases at V and 6 bases at J, leaving 9 bases unmatched. This CDR3 region has 14 residues. The CDR3 DNA is TGTGCCAGCAAGCGGTCGGGACAGGGGAGCGAGCAGTACTTC. It encodes CASKRSGQGSEQYF.